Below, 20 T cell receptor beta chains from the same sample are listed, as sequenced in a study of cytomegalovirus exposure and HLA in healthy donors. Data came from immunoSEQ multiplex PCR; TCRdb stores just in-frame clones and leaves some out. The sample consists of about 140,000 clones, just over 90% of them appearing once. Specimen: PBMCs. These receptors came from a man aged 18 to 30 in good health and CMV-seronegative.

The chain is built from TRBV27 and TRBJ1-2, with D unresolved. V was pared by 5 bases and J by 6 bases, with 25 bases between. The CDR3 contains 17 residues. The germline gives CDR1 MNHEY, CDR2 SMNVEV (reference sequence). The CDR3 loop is CASSQQSSGSVDDGYTF. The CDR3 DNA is TGTGCCAGCAGTCAGCAAAGCTCGGGGTCAGTAGATGATGGCTACACCTTC.

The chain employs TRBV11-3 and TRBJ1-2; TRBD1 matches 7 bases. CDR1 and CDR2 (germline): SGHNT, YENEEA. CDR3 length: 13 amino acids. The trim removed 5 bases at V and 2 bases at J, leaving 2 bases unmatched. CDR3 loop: CASSLQGNYGYTF. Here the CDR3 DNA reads TGTGCCAGCAGCCTACAGGGGAACTATGGCTACACCTTC.

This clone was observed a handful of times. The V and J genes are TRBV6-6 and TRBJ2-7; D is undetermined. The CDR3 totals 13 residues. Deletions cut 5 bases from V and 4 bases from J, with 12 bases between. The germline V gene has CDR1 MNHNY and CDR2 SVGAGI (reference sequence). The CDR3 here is CASSEFGLYEQYV. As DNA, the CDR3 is TGTGCCAGCAGTGAGTTTGGGCTGTACGAGCAGTACGTC.

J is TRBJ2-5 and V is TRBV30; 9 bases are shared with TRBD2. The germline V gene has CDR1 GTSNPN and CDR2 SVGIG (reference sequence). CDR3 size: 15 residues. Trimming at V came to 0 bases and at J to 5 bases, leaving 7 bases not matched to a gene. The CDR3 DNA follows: TGTGCCTGGAGTGTGATTAGCGGGGGTGGTGAGACCCAGTACTTC. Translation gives CAWSVISGGGETQYF.

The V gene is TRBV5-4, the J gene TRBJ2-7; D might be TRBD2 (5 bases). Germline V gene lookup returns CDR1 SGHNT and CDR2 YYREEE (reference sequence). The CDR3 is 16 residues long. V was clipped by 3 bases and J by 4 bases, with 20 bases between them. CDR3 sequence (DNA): TGTGCCAGCAGCTCCGCCTTACTCCCTAGGACTTACGAGCAGTACGTC. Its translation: CASSSALLPRTYEQYV.

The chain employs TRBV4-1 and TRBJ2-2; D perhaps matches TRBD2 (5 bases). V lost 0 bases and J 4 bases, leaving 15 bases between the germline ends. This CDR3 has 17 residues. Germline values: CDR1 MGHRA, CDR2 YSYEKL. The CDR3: CASSQEKSRAGTGELFF. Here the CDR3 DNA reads TGCGCCAGCAGCCAAGAAAAGTCGAGGGCCGGCACCGGGGAGCTGTTTTTT.

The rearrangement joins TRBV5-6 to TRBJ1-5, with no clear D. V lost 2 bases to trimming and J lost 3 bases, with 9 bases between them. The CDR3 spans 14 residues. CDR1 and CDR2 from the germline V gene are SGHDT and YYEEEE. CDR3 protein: CASSFNSYNQPQHF. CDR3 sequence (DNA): TGTGCCAGCAGCTTCAACAGCTACAATCAGCCCCAGCATTTT.

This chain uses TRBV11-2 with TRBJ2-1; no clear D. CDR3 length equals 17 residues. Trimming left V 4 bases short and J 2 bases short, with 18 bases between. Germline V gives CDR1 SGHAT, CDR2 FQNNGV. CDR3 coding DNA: TGTGCCAGCAGCTATACCCGCTACACGGGTACCTACAATGAGCAGTTCTTC. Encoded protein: CASSYTRYTGTYNEQFF.

The CDR3 sequence: CASSYGGRVNNEQFF. The CDR3 DNA is TGTGCCAGCAGTTACGGGGGGAGGGTCAACAATGAGCAGTTCTTC. The rearrangement uses TRBV6-6 and TRBJ2-1; TRBD2 aligns across 7 bases. Losses at the gene ends were 2 bases for V and 5 bases for J; bases not matched to a gene: 6. CDR3 length equals 15 residues. In germline, CDR1 is MNHNY, CDR2 SVGAGI (reference sequence).

CDR3 nucleotides: TGTGCCAGCAGCGTAGCGTCTAGCTGGGCCTACGAGCAGTACTTC. It specifies CASSVASSWAYEQYF. The gene calls are TRBV9 and TRBJ2-7; D might be TRBD2 (5 bases). V lost 0 bases to trimming and J lost 2 bases, with 12 bases between them. CDR1 is SGDLS and CDR2 is YYNGEE in the germline V gene. The CDR3 extends over 15 amino acids.

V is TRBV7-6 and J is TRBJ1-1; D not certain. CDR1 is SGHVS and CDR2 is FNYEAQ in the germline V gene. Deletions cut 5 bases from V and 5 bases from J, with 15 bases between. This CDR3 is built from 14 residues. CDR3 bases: TGTGCCAGCAGCCCTCCGGGGAGGAGGACTGAAGCTTTCTTT. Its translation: CASSPPGRRTEAFF.

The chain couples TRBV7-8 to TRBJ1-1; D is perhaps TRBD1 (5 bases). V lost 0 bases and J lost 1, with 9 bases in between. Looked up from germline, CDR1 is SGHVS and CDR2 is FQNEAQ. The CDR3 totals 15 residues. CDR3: CASSLALGGNTEAFF. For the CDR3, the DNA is TGTGCCAGCAGCTTAGCGCTGGGGGGGAACACTGAAGCTTTCTTT.

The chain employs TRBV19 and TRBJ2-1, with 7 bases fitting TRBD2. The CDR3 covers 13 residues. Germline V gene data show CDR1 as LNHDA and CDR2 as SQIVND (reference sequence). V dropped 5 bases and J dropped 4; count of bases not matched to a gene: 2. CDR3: CASSGGVYNEQFF. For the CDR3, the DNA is TGTGCCAGTAGTGGGGGGGTTTACAATGAGCAGTTCTTC.

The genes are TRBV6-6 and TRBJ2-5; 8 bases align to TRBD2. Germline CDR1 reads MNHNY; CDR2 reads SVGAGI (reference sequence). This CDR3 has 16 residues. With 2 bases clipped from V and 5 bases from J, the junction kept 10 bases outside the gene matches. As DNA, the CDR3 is TGTGCCAGCAGTTACGGTGGTAGCGGGGCGGCGGAGACCCAGTACTTC. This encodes CASSYGGSGAAETQYF.

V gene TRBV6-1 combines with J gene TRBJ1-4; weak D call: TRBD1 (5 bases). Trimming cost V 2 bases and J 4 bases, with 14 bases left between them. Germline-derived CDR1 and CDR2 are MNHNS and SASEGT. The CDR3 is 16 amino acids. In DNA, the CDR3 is TGTGCCAGCAGTGAATATAAGGGACTAGGTAATGAAAAACTGTTTTTT. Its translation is CASSEYKGLGNEKLFF.

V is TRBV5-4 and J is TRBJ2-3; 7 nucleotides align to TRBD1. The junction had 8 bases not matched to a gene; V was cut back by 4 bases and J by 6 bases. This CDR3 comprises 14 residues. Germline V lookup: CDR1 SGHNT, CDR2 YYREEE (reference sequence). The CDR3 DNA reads TGTGCCAGCAGCGGGAGACAGGGAGAGGATACGCAGTATTTT. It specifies CASSGRQGEDTQYF.

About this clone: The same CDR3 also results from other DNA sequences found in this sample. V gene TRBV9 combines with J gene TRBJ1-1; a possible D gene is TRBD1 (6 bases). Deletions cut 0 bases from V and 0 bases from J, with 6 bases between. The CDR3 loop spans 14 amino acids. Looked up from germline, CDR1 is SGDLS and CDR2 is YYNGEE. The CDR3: CASSVAGVNTEAFF. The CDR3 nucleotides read TGTGCCAGCAGCGTAGCAGGGGTGAACACTGAAGCTTTCTTT.

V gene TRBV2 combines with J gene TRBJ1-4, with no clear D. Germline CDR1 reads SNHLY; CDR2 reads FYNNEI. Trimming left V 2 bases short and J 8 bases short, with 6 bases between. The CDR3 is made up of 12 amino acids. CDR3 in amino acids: CASSELREKLFF. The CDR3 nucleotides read TGTGCCAGCAGTGAACTCAGGGAAAAACTGTTTTTT.

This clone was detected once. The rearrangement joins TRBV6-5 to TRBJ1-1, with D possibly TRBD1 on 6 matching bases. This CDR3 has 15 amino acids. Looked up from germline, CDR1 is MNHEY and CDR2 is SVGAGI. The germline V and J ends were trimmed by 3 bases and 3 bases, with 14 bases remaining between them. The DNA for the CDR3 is TGTGCCAGCAGTTATAACAGGGCCCCGGACACTGAAGCTTTCTTT. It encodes CASSYNRAPDTEAFF.

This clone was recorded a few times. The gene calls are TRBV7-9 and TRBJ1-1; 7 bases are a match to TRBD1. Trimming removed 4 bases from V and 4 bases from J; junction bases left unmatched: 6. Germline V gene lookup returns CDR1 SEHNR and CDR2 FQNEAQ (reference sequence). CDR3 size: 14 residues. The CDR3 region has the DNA TGTGCCAGCAGCTCTAGGACAGGAGGCACTGAAGCTTTCTTT. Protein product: CASSSRTGGTEAFF.